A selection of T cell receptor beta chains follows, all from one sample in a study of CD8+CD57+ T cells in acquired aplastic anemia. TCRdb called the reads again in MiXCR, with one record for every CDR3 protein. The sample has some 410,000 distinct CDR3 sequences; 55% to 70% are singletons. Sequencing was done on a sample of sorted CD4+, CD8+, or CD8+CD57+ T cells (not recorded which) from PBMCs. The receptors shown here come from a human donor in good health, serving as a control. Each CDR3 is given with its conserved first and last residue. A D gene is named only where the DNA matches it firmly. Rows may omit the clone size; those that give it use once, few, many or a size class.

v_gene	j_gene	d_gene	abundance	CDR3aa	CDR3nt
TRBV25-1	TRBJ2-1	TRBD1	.	CASSDPGTGPYREQLF	TGTGCCAGCAGTGATCCCGGGACAGGGCCCTACAGGGAGCAGCTTTTT
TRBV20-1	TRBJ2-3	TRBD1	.	CSASVWQGAADTQYF	TGCAGTGCTAGCGTGTGGCAGGGGGCTGCAGATACGCAGTATTTT
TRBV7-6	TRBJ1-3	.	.	CASSLEPAVAMIYF	TGTGCCAGCAGCTTAGAGCCCGCGGTGGCTATGATATACTTT
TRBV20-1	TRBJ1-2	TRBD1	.	CSVTTGGPGGYTF	TGCAGCGTCACTACAGGGGGTCCCGGTGGCTACACCTTC
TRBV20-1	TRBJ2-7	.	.	CSATQALSGYEQYF	TGCAGTGCCACCCAGGCTCTCTCCGGCTACGAGCAGTACTTC
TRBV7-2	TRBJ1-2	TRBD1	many	CASSLAGQGAVGYTF	TGTGCCAGCAGCTTAGCAGGACAGGGGGCAGTTGGCTACACCTTC
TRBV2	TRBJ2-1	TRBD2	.	CASSVAGGRGGEQFF	TGTGCCAGTAGCGTAGCGGGGGGCAGAGGCGGTGAGCAGTTCTTC
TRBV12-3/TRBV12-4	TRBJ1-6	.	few	CASSPRWENSPLHF	TGTGCCAGCAGTCCACGATGGGAAAATTCACCCCTCCACTTT
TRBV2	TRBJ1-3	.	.	CASSVRQPNNSGNTIYF	TGTGCCAGCAGCGTACGGCAGCCAAACAACTCTGGAAACACCATATATTTT
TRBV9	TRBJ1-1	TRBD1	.	CASSALQGADTEAFF	TGTGCCAGCAGCGCCTTACAGGGGGCGGACACTGAAGCTTTCTTT
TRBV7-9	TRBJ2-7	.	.	CASSRDGGGSANEF	TGTGCCAGCAGCAGGGATGGAGGGGGATCGGCCAACGAGTTC
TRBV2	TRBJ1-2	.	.	CASSEVVTF	TGTGCCAGCAGTGAAGTAGTTACCTTC
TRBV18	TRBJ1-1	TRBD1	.	CASSPGQGRVNTEAFF	TGTGCCAGCTCACCAGGACAGGGCAGGGTGAACACTGAAGCTTTCTTT
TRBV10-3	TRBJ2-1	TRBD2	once	CAISEWSSGGNEQFF	TGTGCCATCAGTGAGTGGTCTAGCGGGGGAAATGAGCAGTTCTTC
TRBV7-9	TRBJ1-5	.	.	CASTARNQPQHF	TGTGCCAGCACAGCGCGCAATCAGCCCCAGCATTTT
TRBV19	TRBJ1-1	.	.	CASSEEPGDTEDFF	TGCGCCAGCAGTGAAGAGCCGGGAGACACTGAAGATTTCTTC
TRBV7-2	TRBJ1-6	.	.	CASSLDGSFNSHLHF	TGTGCCAGCAGCCTGGACGGGAGTTTTAATTCACACCTCCACTTT
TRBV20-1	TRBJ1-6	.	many	CSARGAGGRDNSPLHF	TGCAGTGCTAGAGGCGCCGGGGGGCGGGATAATTCACCCCTCCACTTT
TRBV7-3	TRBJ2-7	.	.	CASSPRASSTSGRF	.
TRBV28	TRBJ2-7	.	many	CASSWGFWYEQYF	TGTGCCAGCAGCTGGGGGTTCTGGTACGAGCAGTACTTC
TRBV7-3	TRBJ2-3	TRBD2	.	CASSIGLAGGSVADTQYF	TGTGCCAGCAGCATCGGACTAGCGGGAGGTAGTGTGGCAGATACGCAGTATTTT
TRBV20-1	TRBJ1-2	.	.	CSARATAGGYTF	TGCAGTGCTAGAGCAACGGCCGGTGGCTACACCTTC
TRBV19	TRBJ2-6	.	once	CASTMAGWAGTQSFGHVLTF	TGTGCCAGTACTATGGCGGGATGGGCAGGGACGCAGTCTTTTGGCCACGTCCTGACTTTC
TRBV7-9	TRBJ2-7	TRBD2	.	CASSLGGGATYEQYF	TGTGCCAGCAGCTTAGGCGGGGGGGCCACCTACGAGCAGTACTTC
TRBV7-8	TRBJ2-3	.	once	CASSSGYTQCF	TGCGCCAGCAGTTCCGGTTATACGCAGTGTTTT
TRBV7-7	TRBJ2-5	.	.	CASSFRRLQETQYF	TGTGCTAGCAGCTTCAGGCGGTTACAAGAGACCCAGTACTTC
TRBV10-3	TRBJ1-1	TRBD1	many	CAIRPGTAGTEAFF	TGTGCCATCAGACCGGGGACAGCGGGGACTGAAGCTTTCTTT
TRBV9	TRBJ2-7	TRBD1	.	CASSLTGSYKQYF	TGCGCCAGCAGCCTGACAGGGTCCTACAAGCAGTACTTC
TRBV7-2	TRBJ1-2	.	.	CASSLVGDTEAFFF	TGTGCCAGCAGCTTAGTTGGGGACACTGAAGCTTTCTTTTTC
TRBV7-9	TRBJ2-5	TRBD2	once	CASSLHGGETQYF	TGTGCCAGCAGCTTACACGGGGGGGAGACCCAGTACTTC
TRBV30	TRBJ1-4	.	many	CAWGGQPNEKLFF	TGTGCCTGGGGCGGACAGCCTAATGAAAAACTGTTTTTT
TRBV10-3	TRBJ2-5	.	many	CAISGGPRETQYF	TGTGCCATCAGTGGGGGACCTAGGGAGACCCAGTACTTC
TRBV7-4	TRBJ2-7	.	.	CASSSDGGSCTEYF	TGTGCCAGCAGCTCAGATGGAGGGTCATGCACTGAATATTTC
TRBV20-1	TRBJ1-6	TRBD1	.	CSARDRGQGNSPLHF	TGCAGTGCTAGAGATAGGGGACAGGGCAATTCACCCCTCCACTTT
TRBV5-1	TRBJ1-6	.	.	CASRSDTEKLLHF	TGCGCCAGCAGATCCGACACTGAAAAACTCCTCCACTTT
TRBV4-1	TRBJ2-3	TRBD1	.	CASRQGGTDTQYF	TGCGCCAGCAGACAGGGGGGCACAGATACGCAGTATTTT
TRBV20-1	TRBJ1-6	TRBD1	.	CSARGGTGTPLHF	TGCAGTGCTAGAGGCGGGACAGGCACACCCCTCCACTTT
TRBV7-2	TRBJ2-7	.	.	CASSFVQGLEQPQF	TGTGCCAGCAGCTTCGTCCAGGGATTAGAACAGCCCCAGTTC
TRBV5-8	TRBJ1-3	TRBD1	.	CASSVCPTGGNTIYF	TGTGCCAGCAGCGTATGCCCGACAGGGGGAAACACCATATATTTT
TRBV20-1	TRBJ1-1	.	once	CSASRFLEGTEAFF	TGCAGTGCCAGTCGATTTCTTGAGGGCACTGAAGCTTTCTTT
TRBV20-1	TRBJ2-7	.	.	CSARHGTSSYEQYF	TGCAGTGCTCGTCACGGTACCAGCTCCTACGAGCAGTACTTC
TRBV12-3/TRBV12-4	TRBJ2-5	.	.	CASSPVIQEQETQYF	TGTGCCAGCAGCCCAGTCATCCAGGAACAAGAGACCCAGTACTTC
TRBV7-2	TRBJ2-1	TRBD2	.	CASSLRGGATKEQFF	TGTGCCAGCAGCTTACGCGGGGGGGCCACGAAGGAGCAGTTCTTC
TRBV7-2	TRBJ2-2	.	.	CASSTRTAPVTGELFF	TGTGCCAGCAGCACCCGGACTGCCCCCGTCACCGGGGAGCTGTTTTTT